What follows describes a single T cell receptor beta chain. Its antigen remains unidentified. The junction differs from germline at one of its ends, possibly a read error. These data are taken from a study of T cells in Graves' hyperthyroidism and ophthalmopathy. There are 10 residues in the CDR3. CDR1 DFQATT and CDR2 SNEGSKA come from the germline V gene (reference sequence). Amplification of TCR beta CDR3 regions was performed using RNA transcripts as template. The HTBI set primed first-round TCR CDR3 RT-PCR. TCRdb fed the multiplex PCR reads into MiXCR, producing one record per CDR3 protein. Of some 600,000 distinct CDR3 sequences detected, 35% to 55% appear once; the ten largest clones hold approximately 8.2%. Broader study findings: Ophthalmopathy stood apart from stable hyperthyroidism in a 13 V-J model.

The clonotype originates from a woman between 18 and 29 years old with Graves' hyperthyroidism. The sequencing input was peripheral blood or thyroid tissue (not recorded which). The genes are TRBV20-1 and TRBJ2-2; 7 positions match TRBD2. The CDR3 coding sequence is TGCAGTGCTACGGTTAGGGGCGGGAGTTTT. Protein sequence: CSATVRGGSF.